A selection of T cell receptor beta chains follows, all from one sample in a study of neoadjuvant anti-PD-1 for oral cavity cancer. Profiled with immunoSEQ multiplex PCR; TCRdb holds only in-frame clones, not every one. This repertoire shows approximately 17,000 clones, about 59% found once; its top ten account for about 2.6%. The sample in question was PBMCs, obtained before nivolumab (anti-PD-1) treatment. The source is a person aged 40 to 85 with oral cavity squamous cell carcinoma. CDR3s include the opening cysteine and the closing phenylalanine or tryptophan. A D gene is named only where the DNA matches it firmly. The listing skips clone size in some rows; elsewhere it reads once, few, many or a size class.

J gene,V gene,D gene,clone size,CDR3 protein,CDR3 DNA
TRBJ1-1,TRBV5-1,TRBD1,few,CASSEGALGMNTEAFF,TGCGCCAGCAGCGAGGGGGCTTTAGGAATGAACACTGAAGCTTTCTTT
TRBJ1-2,TRBV5-1,.,few,CASSQIQSYGYTF,TGCGCCAGCAGCCAAATTCAGAGTTATGGCTACACCTTC
TRBJ2-1,TRBV4-1,.,.,CASSLGGVTYNEQFF,TGCGCCAGCAGCCTGGGTGGGGTAACCTACAATGAGCAGTTCTTC
TRBJ2-5,TRBV5-4,.,.,CASSPEAQRDVETQYF,TGTGCCAGCAGCCCGGAGGCCCAACGGGATGTGGAGACCCAGTACTTC
TRBJ1-3,TRBV14,.,.,CASSYIGSRNTIYF,TGTGCCAGTTCATACATCGGATCTCGGAACACCATATATTTT
TRBJ2-3,TRBV6-1,TRBD2,few,CASSSLAGGRDTQYF,TGTGCCAGCAGCTCTCTAGCGGGAGGGCGAGATACGCAGTATTTT
TRBJ1-5,TRBV2,.,.,CASSAVGYSNQPQHF,TGTGCCAGCAGTGCGGTCGGCTATAGCAATCAGCCCCAGCATTTT
TRBJ2-5,TRBV4-2,TRBD1,.,CASSQDRRQGRETQYF,TGTGCCAGCAGCCAAGACAGGAGACAGGGCAGGGAGACCCAGTACTTC
TRBJ2-7,TRBV7-9,.,.,CASSSVPTYEQYF,TGTGCCAGCAGCTCCGTTCCTACCTACGAGCAGTACTTC
TRBJ2-5,TRBV10-3,.,.,CAISDGEETQYF,TGTGCCATCAGTGATGGGGAAGAGACCCAGTACTTC
TRBJ2-3,TRBV30,.,.,CAWSAVTDTQYF,TGTGCCTGGAGTGCCGTCACAGATACGCAGTATTTT
TRBJ1-1,TRBV12-5,.,.,CASGTGPPESTEAFF,TGTGCTAGTGGTACGGGACCCCCCGAGAGCACTGAAGCTTTCTTT
TRBJ2-7,TRBV19,.,few,CASSEAYEQYF,TGTGCCAGTAGTGAGGCATACGAGCAGTACTTC
TRBJ1-2,TRBV6-6,TRBD1,.,CASDQQGALGYTF,TGTGCCAGCGATCAACAGGGGGCTCTGGGCTACACCTTC
TRBJ2-1,TRBV2,.,.,CASSADSGNNEQFF,TGTGCCAGCAGTGCGGATAGCGGAAACAATGAGCAGTTCTTC
TRBJ2-3,TRBV7-6,.,once,CASSSPNTDTQYF,TGTGCCAGCAGCTCTCCCAACACAGATACGCAGTATTTT
TRBJ2-1,TRBV30,.,.,CAWSARGSNEQFF,TGTGCCTGGAGTGCCCGGGGATCCAATGAGCAGTTCTTC
TRBJ2-1,TRBV2,.,.,CASSVDGSDEQFF,TGTGCCAGCAGTGTGGATGGTTCGGATGAGCAGTTCTTC
TRBJ2-7,TRBV7-2,.,.,CASSATIGEQYF,TGTGCCAGCAGCGCCACCATAGGTGAGCAGTACTTC
TRBJ1-1,TRBV6-5,TRBD1,few,CATHETGRTEAFF,TGTGCCACCCACGAGACAGGGAGGACTGAAGCTTTCTTT
TRBJ1-2,TRBV11-2,TRBD1,.,CASSSQTQGEGYTF,TGTGCCAGCAGCTCTCAGACCCAGGGGGAGGGCTACACCTTC
TRBJ2-1,TRBV4-1,TRBD2,.,CASSQDWEREGGNEQFF,TGCGCCAGCAGCCAAGATTGGGAGCGGGAGGGTGGAAATGAGCAGTTCTTC
TRBJ2-7,TRBV5-1,.,.,CASSSLVGGLSYEQYF,TGCGCCAGCAGCTCCCTAGTTGGGGGGCTTTCCTACGAGCAGTACTTC
TRBJ2-7,TRBV4-1,TRBD2,.,CASRELAGGSYEQYF,TGCGCCAGCAGAGAACTAGCGGGAGGCTCCTACGAGCAGTACTTC
TRBJ1-2,TRBV29-1,.,.,CSVEDRERDGYTF,TGCAGCGTTGAAGATCGAGAAAGGGATGGCTACACCTTC
TRBJ1-1,TRBV6-5,.,.,CASRHRRSLNTEAFF,TGTGCCAGCAGGCATCGACGGAGCTTGAACACTGAAGCTTTCTTT
TRBJ2-2,TRBV2,.,few,CASSVLVDGELFF,TGTGCCAGCAGCGTCCTTGTAGACGGGGAGCTGTTTTTT
TRBJ1-1,TRBV30,TRBD1,few,CAWVDRVEAFF,TGTGCCTGGGTTGACAGGGTTGAAGCTTTCTTT
TRBJ1-1,TRBV2,.,once,CASSEVGEREAFF,TGTGCCAGCAGTGAGGTAGGGGAGCGGGAAGCTTTCTTT
TRBJ1-1,TRBV30,TRBD1,few,CAWETGNGGTEAFF,TGTGCCTGGGAGACAGGGAATGGTGGCACTGAAGCTTTCTTT
TRBJ2-7,TRBV2,.,once,CASSPDQTSGNEQYF,TGTGCCAGCAGCCCCGACCAGACCAGTGGCAACGAGCAGTACTTC
TRBJ2-1,TRBV4-1,TRBD2,.,CASSQDRLAGYNEQFF,TGCGCCAGCAGCCAAGATCGACTAGCGGGGTACAATGAGCAGTTCTTC
TRBJ2-7,TRBV4-2,.,.,CASSQAPGSREQYF,TGTGCCAGCAGCCAAGCTCCAGGGAGTCGGGAGCAGTACTTC
TRBJ1-4,TRBV2,.,.,CASRTEATNEKLFF,TGTGCCAGCAGGACAGAGGCAACTAATGAAAAACTGTTTTTT
TRBJ2-1,TRBV27,.,.,CASSLRASSYNEQFF,TGTGCCAGCAGTTTAAGGGCCAGCTCCTACAATGAGCAGTTCTTC
TRBJ2-3,TRBV5-1,.,few,CASSFTDTQYF,TGCGCCAGCAGCTTTACAGATACGCAGTATTTT
TRBJ1-2,TRBV25-1,.,few,CASSGPGPGYTF,TGTGCCAGCAGTGGGCCGGGACCCGGCTACACCTTC
TRBJ2-7,TRBV5-6,TRBD2,.,CASSLLNSGGVYEQYF,TGTGCCAGCAGCCTGCTCAACTCGGGGGGTGTTTACGAGCAGTACTTC
TRBJ1-1,TRBV5-1,.,.,CASSLMERTEAFF,TGCGCCAGCAGCTTGATGGAGCGAACTGAAGCTTTCTTT
TRBJ1-2,TRBV5-4,.,.,CASSPEGGLMYGYTF,TGTGCCAGCAGCCCTGAGGGGGGGTTGATGTATGGCTACACCTTC